One sample yielded the 3 T cell receptor beta chains listed below, sequenced in a study of OX40 agonist ivuxolimab in advanced cancers. The library was prepared using the immunoSEQ multiplex PCR assay. The immuneACCESS repertoire file appears here via TCRdb, limited to in-frame rearrangements. These files lack a portion of the clones; in checked studies, under half of the deficit traces to unresolved V genes, and the cause of the others is not known. The sample includes roughly 70,000 clones, with approximately 83% observed a single time. Together, the top ten hold around 0.73% of the sample. Material: CD4+ or CD8+ T cells sorted from blood, obtained in a trial of the OX40 agonist ivuxolimab. These receptors were obtained from an adult with an advanced solid tumor such as melanoma, head and neck, liver or kidney cancer.

The V and J genes are TRBV7-9 and TRBJ1-1; no clear D. The CDR3 is 15 residues long. Germline lookup yields CDR1 SEHNR and CDR2 FQNEAQ (reference sequence). Trimming took 5 bases from V and 4 from J, leaving 17 bases between them. The CDR3 is CASSLTARRGTEAFF. In DNA, the CDR3 is TGTGCCAGCAGCCTGACCGCCCGCCGGGGCACTGAAGCTTTCTTT.

The gene calls are TRBV7-8 and TRBJ2-1, with 14 positions matching TRBD2. Germline CDR1 and CDR2: SGHVS and FQNEAQ. V was pared by 5 bases and J by 9 bases, with 18 bases of the junction left unmatched. CDR3 length: 19 residues. The CDR3 nucleotides are TGTGCCAGCAGCCCATGGGGGACTAGCGGGAGAAGGCGGGGAGGTGAGCAGTTCTTC. The encoded protein is CASSPWGTSGRRRGGEQFF.

The chain combines TRBV5-6 with TRBJ2-2; 7 bases align to TRBD1. Germline CDR1 SGHDT, CDR2 YYEEEE. The V segment lost 0 bases and the J segment 8 bases; nucleotides outside the gene matches: 7. The CDR3 covers 15 residues. The CDR3 loop reads CASSLVYRGEGELFF. CDR3 in DNA: TGTGCCAGCAGCTTGGTTTACAGGGGCGAGGGGGAGCTGTTTTTT.